The source of this T cell receptor beta chain is a study of patients and donors after allogeneic stem cell transplantation. Each CDR3 protein gets one entry after TCRdb re-called the RT-PCR reads with MiXCR. Among about 160,000 distinct CDR3 sequences listed, 20% to 25% were seen once. CDR1 SGHTA and CDR2 FQGTGA come from the germline V gene. V dropped 5 bases and J dropped 2 bases, with 11 bases sitting between them. The CDR3 length is 14 residues. This chain joins TRBV7-3 and TRBJ2-3, with D perhaps TRBD1 (5 bases). The sequence was collected from a human donor who was either an allogeneic HSCT recipient or a stem cell or donor lymphocyte infusion donor (not recorded which). It is not recorded whose cells these are; they may come from a transplant donor. The sequenced sample was blood, either unsorted or a sorted T cell fraction (not recorded which). The CDR3 DNA reads TGTGCCAGCAGCCGGACAACCCACACAGATACGCAGTATTTT. This sequence encodes CASSRTTHTDTQYF.